The TCR beta chain described here comes from a study of blood T cell repertoires in COVID-19. In the study overall: Samples representing acute and convalescent COVID-19 were sourced from the United States, Italy and Spain. PBMCs, B-cell-depleted T cells, or T cells provided the cDNA or gDNA that made up the material.

V lost 4 bases, J lost 1 base, and 11 bases lay in between. Germline assignment: CDR1 SGHRS and CDR2 YFSETQ. This CDR3 has 14 amino acids. Authors' analysis steps: Nucleated cell counts were estimated from reference gene primer amplification. Data came from immunoSEQ multiplex PCR; TCRdb stores just in-frame clones and leaves some out. V and J calls and clone size are those listed in that table; D and trimming were worked out from the DNA. The table lists nearly 110,000 clones, about 89% of them singletons. The J gene is TRBJ1-1, the V gene TRBV5-1, with D unclear. Input material: peripheral blood. This TCR was recovered from a woman between 25 and 40 years old with acute or convalescent COVID-19. The CDR3 region is CASSPWAGNTEAFF. In DNA, the CDR3 is TGCGCCAGCAGCCCCTGGGCGGGGAACACTGAAGCTTTCTTT.